The 18 T cell receptor beta chains presented below share a single source sample, sequenced in a study of lymphopenia after photon versus proton radiotherapy. Only in-frame clones appear in the TCRdb table, and some are missing; sequencing was by immunoSEQ multiplex PCR. The data hold 37,000 or so clones, with more than 75% observed a single time. The starting material was peripheral blood, obtained from a patient treated with photon-based radiotherapy. Receptors were obtained from a man in his forties or fifties with gastric cancer.

This clone was detected once. The J gene is TRBJ2-7, the V gene TRBV5-1, with 10 bases that match TRBD1. The CDR3 is made up of 15 amino acids. Losses at the gene ends were 4 bases for V and 7 bases for J; bases not matched to a gene: 11. Germline loops: CDR1 SGHRS, CDR2 YFSETQ. The CDR3 DNA sequence: TGCGCCAGCAGCCGTCCCGACAGGGGGCATTATGAGCAGTACTTC. Protein sequence: CASSRPDRGHYEQYF.

This chain uses TRBV6-1 with TRBJ2-6; TRBD1 matches at 7 bases. CDR1 and CDR2 from the germline V gene are MNHNS and SASEGT. V dropped 8 bases and J dropped 3; count of bases not matched to a gene: 7. CDR3 size: 15 residues. The CDR3 sequence: CASQPRGSGANVLTF. The CDR3, as DNA: TGTGCCAGCCAGCCCAGGGGGAGTGGGGCCAACGTCCTGACTTTC.

CDR3 DNA sequence: TGTGCCAGCAGTCGCCGAGGTAGCGGGAGGGCGGATACGCAGTATTTT. Protein sequence: CASSRRGSGRADTQYF. The gene calls are TRBV28 and TRBJ2-3; 11 bases are a match to TRBD2. The CDR3 totals 16 residues. Per germline, CDR1 MDHEN and CDR2 SYDVKM. The ends lost 5 bases at V and 6 bases at J; junction bases unmatched: 10. The whole variable domain, remainder taken from reference TRBV28 and TRBJ2-3, is DVKVTQSSRYLVKRTGEKVFLECVQDMDHENMFWYRQDPGLGLRLIYFSYDVKMKEKGDIPEGYSVSREKKERFSLILESASTNQTSMYLCASSRRGSGRADTQYFGPGTRLTVL.

The chain recombines TRBV19 with TRBJ2-5; D ambiguous. V lost 5 bases, J lost 5 bases, and 18 bases lay in between. Per the germline V gene, CDR1 is LNHDA and CDR2 is SQIVND (reference sequence). The CDR3 runs 15 residues. Here the CDR3 reads CASSGSFRPPETQYF. Here the CDR3 DNA reads TGTGCCAGTAGTGGCAGTTTTAGACCGCCGGAGACCCAGTACTTC.

This clone was counted once. V is TRBV30 and J is TRBJ2-6; TRBD1 agrees at 10 bases. Germline lookup yields CDR1 GTSNPN and CDR2 SVGIG (reference sequence). This CDR3 comprises 17 residues. Germline trimming cut 5 bases from V and 3 bases from J; bases unmatched to any gene: 10. The CDR3 DNA follows: TGTGCCTGGCACCGGGACAGGGGTGCAGTTGGGGCCAACGTCCTGACTTTC. Translated, it gives CAWHRDRGAVGANVLTF.

This chain joins TRBV27 and TRBJ2-7, with 7 nucleotides matching TRBD1. After removal of 8 bases from V and 4 bases from J, the junction contained 8 bases not matched to a gene. The CDR3 is 13 residues long. Germline V gives CDR1 MNHEY, CDR2 SMNVEV (reference sequence). The CDR3 DNA reads as TGTGCCAGCTCCCCGACAGGGTTATACGAGCAGTACTTC. Translated, it gives CASSPTGLYEQYF.

V and J are TRBV6-1 and TRBJ2-1; perhaps TRBD2 as D (7 bases). This CDR3 is built from 15 residues. Germline CDR1 is MNHNS and CDR2 is SASEGT. Deletions cut 5 bases from V and 4 bases from J, with 15 bases between. For the CDR3, the DNA is TGTGCCAGCAGTCTCCAGGGAGGGGGGTACAATGAGCAGTTCTTC. This sequence encodes CASSLQGGGYNEQFF.

The chain employs TRBV6-1 and TRBJ1-1; D may be TRBD1 (5 bases). Germline V gene sequence: CDR1 MNHNS, CDR2 SASEGT. The CDR3 length is 15 residues. Trimming cost V 5 bases and J 6 bases, with 19 bases left between them. The CDR3 coding sequence is TGTGCCAGCAGTCAGGAAGGTCTGATAGGGGCTGAAGCTTTCTTT. It encodes CASSQEGLIGAEAFF.

The V gene is TRBV19, the J gene TRBJ2-3; D is unclear. The CDR3 is made up of 13 amino acids. The germline V gene has CDR1 LNHDA and CDR2 SQIVND (reference sequence). Trimming took off 3 bases at V and 0 bases at J, with 4 bases between the two ends. CDR3 protein: CASSIGSTDTQYF. The DNA of the CDR3 is TGTGCCAGTAGTATTGGCAGCACAGATACGCAGTATTTT.

The chain recombines TRBV5-1 with TRBJ2-1; D remains unclear. The CDR3 has 14 residues. V was trimmed by 0 bases and J by 3 bases, leaving 7 bases between them. Looked up from germline, CDR1 is SGHRS and CDR2 is YFSETQ. The CDR3 protein is CASSLGGSYNEQFF. CDR3 coding DNA: TGCGCCAGCAGCTTGGGGGGTAGCTACAATGAGCAGTTCTTC.

The chain links TRBV6-6 to TRBJ1-5; 7 bases align to TRBD1. Losses at the gene ends were 6 bases for V and 0 bases for J; bases not matched to a gene: 5. Looked up from germline, CDR1 is MNHNY and CDR2 is SVGAGI (reference sequence). The CDR3 has 15 residues. The CDR3 nucleotides are TGTGCCAGCAGAGCCGGGACAGCTAGCAATCAGCCCCAGCATTTT. It translates to CASRAGTASNQPQHF.

The chain links TRBV30 to TRBJ2-5; 13 bases align to TRBD2. Trimming cost V 3 bases and J 5 bases; bases outside gene matches: 3. Germline values: CDR1 GTSNPN, CDR2 SVGIG (reference sequence). This CDR3 is built from 14 residues. Here the CDR3 reads CAWRILAGGETQYF. In DNA form, the CDR3 reads TGTGCCTGGAGGATACTAGCGGGAGGGGAGACCCAGTACTTC. The full variable domain, its missing parts supplied by reference TRBV30 and TRBJ2-5, is SQTIHQWPATLVQPVGSPLSLECTVEGTSNPNLYWYRQAAGRGLQLLFYSVGIGQISSEVPQNLSASRPQDRQFILSSKKLLLSDSGFYLCAWRILAGGETQYFGPGTRLLVL.

The rearrangement joins TRBV4-2 to TRBJ2-2; 8 bases are shared with TRBD2. The CDR3 covers 15 residues. Germline trimming cut 0 bases from V and 8 bases from J; bases unmatched to any gene: 5. The germline V gene has CDR1 LGHNA and CDR2 YNFKEQ. The CDR3 reads CASSQEAGEPGELFF. CDR3 nucleotide sequence: TGTGCCAGCAGCCAAGAAGCGGGGGAGCCGGGGGAGCTGTTTTTT.

This clone showed up just once. V usage is TRBV7-2 and J usage is TRBJ1-1, with D unresolved. Germline V gives CDR1 SGHTA, CDR2 FQGNSA. CDR3 size: 15 residues. Deletions cut 1 base from V and 3 bases from J, with 12 bases between. CDR3 amino acids: CASSLDWAGYTEAFF. The CDR3 coding sequence is TGTGCCAGCAGCTTAGATTGGGCCGGCTACACTGAAGCTTTCTTT.

This clone was detected a few times. The chain uses TRBV2 and TRBJ1-1; D not certain. The germline V and J ends were trimmed by 6 bases and 1 base, with 6 bases remaining between them. CDR3 length: 12 amino acids. Germline V lookup: CDR1 SNHLY, CDR2 FYNNEI. CDR3 in amino acids: CASREGNTEAFF. The CDR3 bases are TGTGCCAGCAGGGAGGGGAACACTGAAGCTTTCTTT. The full variable domain, its missing parts supplied by reference TRBV2 and TRBJ1-1, is EPEVTQTPSHQVTQMGQEVILRCVPISNHLYFYWYRQILGQKVEFLVSFYNNEISEKSEIFDDQFSVERPDGSNFTLKIRSTKLEDSAMYFCASREGNTEAFFGQGTRLTVV.

CDR3 coding DNA: TGCAGCGTTGTGGGTAGGAAGGGCTACACCTTC. Its protein product is CSVVGRKGYTF. This rearrangement joins TRBV29-1 to TRBJ1-2, with unresolved D. The CDR3 has 11 amino acids. V was shortened by 4 bases and J by 8 bases, with 11 bases between the two germline ends. The germline V gene has CDR1 SQVTM and CDR2 ANQGSEA. Supplemented by reference TRBV29-1 and TRBJ1-2, the full variable domain reads SAVISQKPSRDICQRGTSLTIQCQVDSQVTMMFWYRQQPGQSLTLIATANQGSEATYESGFVIDKFPISRPNLTFSTLTVSNMSPEDSSIYLCSVVGRKGYTFGSGTRLTVV.

The chain employs TRBV7-2 and TRBJ2-1, with D hard to call. The CDR3 has 12 amino acids. Trimming removed 5 bases from V and 7 bases from J, with 9 bases in between. Germline CDR1 and CDR2: SGHTA and FQGNSA. DNA of the CDR3: TGTGCCAGCAGCACAGTCTATAATGAGCAGTTCTTC. Protein: CASSTVYNEQFF.

This clone was counted a single time. The chain links TRBV7-8 to TRBJ2-7; 9 positions match TRBD2. The germline V gene encodes CDR1 SGHVS and CDR2 FQNEAQ. V lost 7 bases, J lost 5 bases, and 15 bases stayed unmatched. The CDR3 is made up of 16 amino acids. CDR3 residues: CASKLPRREGVHEQYF. The CDR3 coding sequence is TGTGCCAGCAAGCTACCACGGCGGGAGGGGGTTCACGAGCAGTACTTC.